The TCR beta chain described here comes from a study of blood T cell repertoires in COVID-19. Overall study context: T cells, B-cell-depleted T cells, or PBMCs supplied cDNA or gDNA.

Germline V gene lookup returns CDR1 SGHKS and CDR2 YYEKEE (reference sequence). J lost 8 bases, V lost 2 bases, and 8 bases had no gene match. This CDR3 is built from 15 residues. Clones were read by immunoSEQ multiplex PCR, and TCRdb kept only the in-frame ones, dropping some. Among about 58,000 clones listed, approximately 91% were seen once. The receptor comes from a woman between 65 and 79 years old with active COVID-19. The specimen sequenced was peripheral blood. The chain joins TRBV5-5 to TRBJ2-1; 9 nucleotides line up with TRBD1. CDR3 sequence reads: CASSLAGTGIHEQFF. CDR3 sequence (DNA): TGTGCCAGCAGCTTAGCCGGGACAGGGATACATGAGCAGTTCTTC.